A single sample is the source of the 14 T cell receptor beta chains below, sequenced in a study of blood T cell repertoires in COVID-19 (dated by TCRdb to the early 2020s). Library preparation was by the immunoSEQ multiplex PCR assay. In its TCRdb copy, this immuneACCESS table keeps in-frame sequences only and misses some clones. Where compared with another copy, unresolved V genes explain less than half of these, and the others have no known cause. This sample gives 130,000 to 150,000 clones in total; roughly three quarters of them show up just once. The ten largest clones represent approximately 5.2% of the sample. The sequenced sample was peripheral blood. The receptors here all came from a woman in her 70s with COVID-19, enrolled during active disease.

The chain uses TRBV28 and TRBJ2-3; 7 bases align to TRBD2. The junction had 9 bases not matched to a gene; V was cut back by 3 bases and J by 3 bases. CDR3 size: 16 residues. Germline assignment: CDR1 MDHEN and CDR2 SYDVKM. CDR3 sequence: CASSLVGRGGTDTQYF. The CDR3 DNA reads TGTGCCAGCAGTTTGGTAGGGCGGGGAGGGACAGATACGCAGTATTTT.

The chain employs TRBV5-1 and TRBJ1-4, with D possibly matching TRBD1 (5 bases). This CDR3 region has 16 residues. Trimming cost V 3 bases and J 8 bases, with 20 bases left between them. Germline-derived CDR1 and CDR2 are SGHRS and YFSETQ. CDR3 in amino acids: CASSSAGTSKGEKLFF. CDR3 nucleotide sequence: TGCGCCAGCAGCTCCGCCGGGACTTCTAAGGGAGAAAAACTGTTTTTT.

The J gene is TRBJ1-1, the V gene TRBV9; 7 bases line up with TRBD1. The CDR3 has 13 amino acids. Germline assignment: CDR1 SGDLS and CDR2 YYNGEE. The ends lost 10 bases at V and 6 bases at J; junction bases unmatched: 12. The DNA of the CDR3 is TGTGCCTCCTCGCCGGGACAGTCGGCTGAAGCTTTCTTT. Translation gives CASSPGQSAEAFF.

This sequence joins TRBV30 and TRBJ2-7; D is perhaps TRBD1 (5 bases). V was pared by 1 base and J by 4 bases, with 8 bases between. The CDR3 extends over 12 amino acids. Germline V gene data show CDR1 as GTSNPN and CDR2 as SVGIG (reference sequence). DNA of the CDR3: TGTGCCTGGAGTGACAGGCCATACGAGCAGTACTTC. Translation gives CAWSDRPYEQYF.

The chain carries TRBV6-2 or TRBV6-3 and TRBJ2-3; 11 positions match TRBD2. The germline V gene encodes CDR1 MNHEY and CDR2 SVGEGT. V was pared by 5 bases and J by 5 bases, with 6 bases of the junction left unmatched. The CDR3 runs 15 residues. The CDR3 here is CASSQLAGVRDTQYF. CDR3 DNA sequence: TGTGCCAGCAGTCAACTAGCGGGGGTGAGAGATACGCAGTATTTT.

The V and J genes are TRBV27 and TRBJ1-2, with a possible D match to TRBD1 (6 bases). Trimming left V 5 bases short and J 5 bases short, with 15 bases between. CDR1 is MNHEY, CDR2 SMNVEV, per germline (reference sequence). The CDR3 spans 14 residues. The DNA of the CDR3 is TGTGCCAGCAGTAGTAGGACAGCGGGGTATGGCTACACCTTC. The encoded protein is CASSSRTAGYGYTF.

The chain links TRBV5-4 to TRBJ1-1; TRBD1 matches at 7 bases. With 4 bases clipped from V and 10 bases from J, the junction kept 10 bases outside the gene matches. The germline V gene encodes CDR1 SGHNT and CDR2 YYREEE (reference sequence). The CDR3 runs 13 residues. CDR3 protein: CASSTSGGRIAFF. The CDR3 coding sequence is TGTGCCAGCAGCACCTCAGGGGGAAGGATAGCTTTCTTT.

About this clone: Additional DNA sequences in this sample encode the identical CDR3. The V gene is TRBV6-5, the J gene TRBJ1-1; 9 bases line up with TRBD1. Germline V gives CDR1 MNHEY, CDR2 SVGAGI. Unmatched junction bases numbered 4, after V lost 6 bases and J lost 5 bases. The CDR3 loop spans 13 amino acids. The CDR3 DNA is TGTGCCAGCAGGAGACAGGGGGGGACTGAAGCTTTCTTT. Its protein product is CASRRQGGTEAFF.

The sample holds a few counts of this clone. The chain is built from TRBV9 and TRBJ2-1; D unresolved. V gave up 2 bases and J gave up 3 bases, with 3 bases separating them. Germline V gene lookup returns CDR1 SGDLS and CDR2 YYNGEE. The CDR3 sequence is 12 residues long. The CDR3 nucleotides are TGTGCCAGCAGCGTCAGCTACAATGAGCAGTTCTTC. Residues: CASSVSYNEQFF.

The chain employs TRBV5-4 and TRBJ2-3, with 12 positions matching TRBD2. This CDR3 region has 17 residues. Germline V CDR1 and CDR2: SGHNT, YYREEE (reference sequence). The V segment lost 0 bases and the J segment 1 base; nucleotides outside the gene matches: 3. The CDR3 loop reads CASSLASGGAGTDTQYF. Here the CDR3 DNA reads TGTGCCAGCAGCTTGGCTAGCGGGGGGGCAGGCACAGATACGCAGTATTTT.

The gene calls are TRBV5-1 and TRBJ2-7; 8 bases are a match to TRBD2. Germline V gene sequence: CDR1 SGHRS, CDR2 YFSETQ. Losses at the gene ends were 4 bases for V and 2 bases for J; bases not matched to a gene: 5. CDR3 length equals 14 residues. The CDR3 spells CASSRSGDTYEQYF. CDR3 bases: TGCGCCAGCAGCCGTAGCGGGGACACCTACGAGCAGTACTTC.

The rearrangement joins TRBV11-2 to TRBJ1-6, with D hard to call. The germline V gene encodes CDR1 SGHAT and CDR2 FQNNGV. V was clipped by 2 bases and J by 11 bases, with 13 bases between them. The CDR3 runs 14 residues. The CDR3 DNA sequence: TGTGCCAGCAGCTTAAACCCCGCGGCTCCACCCCTCCACTTT. This encodes CASSLNPAAPPLHF.

J is TRBJ2-7 and V is TRBV21-1; the D segment call TRBD2 is taken from the table without a DNA check. TRBV21-1 is a pseudogene locus. This CDR3 spans 17 amino acids. The CDR3: CASPGTSGTRSSYEQYF. In nucleotides, the CDR3 is TGTGCCAGCCCCGGGACTAGCGGGACCAGGAGCTCCTACGAGCAGTACTTC.

The chain is built from TRBV30 and TRBJ1-5, with D uncertain. The CDR3 length is 15 residues. Per germline, CDR1 GTSNPN and CDR2 SVGIG (reference sequence). The V gene lost 1 base and the J gene lost 0 bases, with 10 bases spanning the gap. CDR3 amino acids: CAWSERRLSNQPQHF. The CDR3 DNA is TGTGCCTGGAGTGAAAGGCGGCTTAGCAATCAGCCCCAGCATTTT.